This T cell receptor beta chain was sequenced for a study of blood T cells in healthy people across ages (dated by TCRdb to the mid-2010s). Background on the whole study: Template switching captured roughly one uniquely barcoded TCR beta cDNA molecule per two T cells in model experiments. To track age-related changes in TCR beta repertoire diversity, the study relied on deep sequencing normalized with unique cDNA molecular identifiers. Four age groups were formed from the donors: young (average approximately 17 years), middle-aged (around 39), aged (62) and long-lived (about 75). Two additional independent replicas of 1 million unique cDNA reads from the same blood draw were analyzed for two donors (one aged 18 to 29 and one aged 80 or older).

About this clonotype itself: It has no known antigen specificity. Base qualities are not provided; no much larger clone lies one nucleotide away.

Including cysteine and phenylalanine, the CDR3 has 15 amino acids. Left in the record is the CDR3 DNA by itself, 45 bases read in frame from the first base. Germline trimming: 5 bases from V, 9 bases from J; junction bases outside gene matches: 12. Taken from the germline V gene, the CDR1 and CDR2 loops are MNHEY and SVGAGI. Receptor libraries were prepared by 5' RACE. The listed sequencing device is Illumina HiSeq 2500. A second roughly 7 to 11 cycle PCR used a sample-barcoded 5' primer and a J-beta primer mix. Each TCR beta cDNA molecule received a unique molecular identifier from a template-switch 5' adaptor carrying 12 random nucleotides. Each sample yielded at least 2.5 million CDR3-containing paired-end reads. First-strand cDNA synthesis was performed from all RNA using the Mint cDNA synthesis kit, with priming by a TRBC-specific oligonucleotide. Following uracil-DNA glycosylase treatment, all cDNA underwent a first 18-cycle PCR with the universal primers M1SS and BC2_uni_R. As for the authors' bioinformatics: For normalization, 1 million high-quality reads were randomly selected from each sample, with every read carrying a distinct molecular identifier. Instead of being binned into consensus sequences, reads with shared molecular identifiers were discarded. MiTCR, set to a Q25 quality threshold and the strictest error-elimination algorithm, was used for CDR3 identification, clonotype clustering and error correction. Lower-bound total TCR beta diversity was estimated with a nonparametric unseen species model using Euler transformation. TCRdb trimmed the raw reads at Q25, called clones with MiXCR and kept productive beta chains. Every distinct CDR3 protein forms one entry, paired with its most common genes and DNA. The V and J calls and clone size come from TCRdb's table, not from the authors' own analysis. The sample table lists roughly 1,100,000 distinct CDR3 sequences, approximately 26% of them with a count of one. The biggest ten clones account for 0.65% to 0.75% of the sample.

Overall study outcomes, separate from this receptor: Compared with the aged group, more naive CD4+ T cells, fewer expanded clones and increased TCR diversity were shown by the long-lived group, suggesting age selection. There was a strong correlation between observed TCR beta diversity and the percentage of naive T cells measured by flow cytometry. The CMV infection status of donors was not known, potentially confounding age-related changes in expanded clonotypes. Estimates of total diversity based on one million sequenced T cells were regarded as lower bounds and as underestimates. Observed TCR beta diversity per million T cells fell roughly linearly with age, and a significant reduction was already apparent by age roughly 40. Bulk unsorted PBMC profiling prevented conclusive comparison of naive and antigen-experienced compartments.

The donors were 40 or so Caucasian individuals from Russia, aged roughly 6 to 100 years, who were systemically healthy. Each donor gave about 9.8 milliliters of peripheral blood, drawn into EDTA-treated Vacutainer tubes. Ficoll-Paque density-gradient centrifugation was used to isolate PBMCs, with at least 6 million per sample. Total RNA was extracted from PBMCs with Trizol reagent, with at least 6 micrograms obtained per sample. For every donor, an aliquot of PBMCs went through flow cytometry to measure the percentages of naive CD45RAhigh/CD27high T cells. These same data were also listed under a study on T cells of mothers and their children. The other study reports the following: Donors were nine systemically healthy Caucasian individuals: three mothers and their six children. cDNA synthesis consumed the entire amount of extracted RNA, loaded at around 1.5 ug RNA in each 15 ul reaction. Sample barcodes and 2-4 random nucleotides were added via the M1S primer in the second PCR. More than 8 million TCR beta CDR3 reads were obtained from each mother, and approximately 3 million reads were obtained from each child. TCR recombination output is similarly shaped by thymic selection in related and unrelated pairs, with a minor effect exerted by inherited differences. Normalized repertoire overlap was always slightly but never significantly higher in related than unrelated mother-child pairs. Persistent microchimeric T cell clones were not detected, at a sensitivity of approximately 93 clones per million clonotypes. To look for features that set related mother-child pairs apart from unrelated individuals, the researchers ran deep NGS to compare the TCR beta repertoires of mothers and children. On average, the children were approximately 11 +/- 4 years old, while the mothers were 40 +/- 4 years old. After adapter ligation was performed with NEBNext reagents, the libraries were sequenced on an Illumina HiSeq 2000 with 100+100 nt paired-end reads. To prevent cross-contamination, the mother and child libraries were prepared one month apart and sequenced in separate runs. Between roughly 500,000 and 2,000,000 distinct TCR beta clonotypes were identified per donor. Naive TCR beta clonotypes were estimated from low-frequency clonotypes matched to each donor's FACS-determined naive share, without sorting.

The specimen sequenced was blood. The sequence is built from TRBV6-5 and TRBJ2-1, with TRBD1 matching 8 junction bases. This clonotype was sampled from a girl aged 2-10 years in good health. Here is the DNA: TGTGCCAGCAGTCGGACAGGGTCAGTGGGCACTGAGCAGTTCTTC. It specifies CASSRTGSVGTEQFF.